This T cell receptor (beta chain) was recovered during a study of beta chain features in type 1 diabetes (dated by TCRdb to the late 2010s). Broadly, across the study: Patients and healthy donors did not differ in mean age, gender distribution, total cell number or subset yield. A total of under 140,000,000 sorted cells were examined across all samples, and the number of cells per subset was strongly correlated with RNA yield. The study compared TCRB repertoires of sorted circulating CD4+ T cell subsets between recently diagnosed type 1 diabetes patients and matched healthy donors. Whereas all 30 or so donors provided naive and central memory subsets, regulatory and stem cell-like memory subsets were isolated from just 8 patients and roughly 8 healthy donors.

Summary of the overall study and its limitations: Patients with type 1 diabetes made fewer insertions and deleted more nucleotides at VDJ recombination sites, implying thymic rearrangement abnormalities. PCR might favor shorter templates, but patient and control samples were amplified and corrected together, so any skew would affect both groups equally. Because cDNA was sequenced instead of genomic DNA, highly expressing activated cells could be over-represented, though the groups showed no difference in activation or CD3 levels. Type 1 diabetes patients showed a moderate but significant shortening of TCRB CDR3 length in all four CD4+ subsets. Because the HLA sub-analyses included only small numbers of individuals, any influence of HLA type on TCRB rearrangement was left unresolved. Naive, central memory and regulatory TCRB repertoires appeared to be more alike among patients than among healthy donors.

Turning to this clone: Its antigen is unknown. It has no much larger one-base neighbor in the sample; base qualities were not kept.

V is pared back by 3 bases and J by 0 bases, with 6 bases lying between the germline termini. The germline V gene specifies KGHSH as CDR1 and LQKENI as CDR2. The CDR3 contains 14 residues, cysteine and phenylalanine counted. Only the CDR3 DNA is retained, 42 bases long and in frame from the first base. From each donor, a single peripheral blood sample of about 100 mL on average was drawn into heparinised tubes. A BD FACSAria II was used to sort naive, central memory, regulatory and stem cell-like memory CD4+ T cells with a panel that included CD45RO, CCR7, CD25, CD127, CD95 and CD27. All sorted populations exceeded 95% purity. PBMCs were isolated immediately by Lymphoprep density gradient centrifugation and stained directly without culture. To minimize batch effects, samples were stained and sorted in pairs, one healthy donor with one patient per experiment. The entire amount of isolated RNA was reverse transcribed using the High Capacity cDNA Reverse Transcription Kit, so the sequenced TCRB transcripts were expressed ones. Naive, central memory and regulatory T cell samples underwent deep immunoSEQ sequencing, averaging around 3.6 million total reads per sample. Sorted cells were lysed in RLT buffer, and RNA was extracted using DNase-treated RNeasy Micro or Mini kits according to cell number. To prevent cross-contamination, every cell subset was processed on its own, while patient and healthy donor samples were processed together. The immunoSEQ multiplex PCR was used to amplify TCRB sequences from cDNA, yielding 87-bp fragments that span the CDR3 region. The amplicons were sequenced using the Illumina HiSeq platform. The original pipeline was this. Synthetic template baselines were used to correct PCR bias computationally, reads within Hamming distance 2 were collapsed, and singletons that could not be merged were discarded. By aligning reads against IMGT, V, D and J genes, CDR3 length, and insertions or deletions at six rearrangement sites were assigned. Within each subset, clonotype counts were normalized to sorted cell number, after which true diversity and Gini coefficients were computed with the tcR R package. The overlap coefficient, calculated on TCRB nucleotide sequences, was used to measure repertoire sharing. In TCRdb, the immuneACCESS table is reduced to in-frame sequences with V and J assigned. These tables do not hold every clone; where another copy was compared, an unresolved V gene accounts for under half, and the others remain unexplained. Clone size and the V and J calls come from that table; the DNA yielded D and trimming. The table for this sample lists more than 150,000 clones; roughly 9% of them were counted only once. The ten largest account for around 0.64% of the sample.

The sample was central memory CD4+ T cells from blood. Here the chain combines TRBV18 and TRBJ1-5; too little of a D gene remains to name it. This TCR came from a woman younger than 45 with type 1 diabetes. The CDR3 region has the sequence CASSPSGSNQPQHF. The nucleotide sequence reads TGTGCCAGCTCACCGTCAGGTAGCAATCAGCCCCAGCATTTT.